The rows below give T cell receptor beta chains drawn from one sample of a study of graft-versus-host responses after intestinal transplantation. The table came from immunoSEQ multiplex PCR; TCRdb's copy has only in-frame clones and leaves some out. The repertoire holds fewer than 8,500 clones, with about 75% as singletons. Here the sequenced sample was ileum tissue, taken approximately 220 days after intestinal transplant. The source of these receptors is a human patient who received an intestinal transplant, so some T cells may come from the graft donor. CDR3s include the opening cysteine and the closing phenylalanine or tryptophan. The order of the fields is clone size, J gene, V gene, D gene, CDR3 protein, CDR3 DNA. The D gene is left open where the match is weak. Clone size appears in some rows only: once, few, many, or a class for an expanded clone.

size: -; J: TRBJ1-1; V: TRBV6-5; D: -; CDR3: CASSYAGTEAFF; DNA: TGTGCCAGCAGTTATGCGGGTACTGAAGCTTTCTTT
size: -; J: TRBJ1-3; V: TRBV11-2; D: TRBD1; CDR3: CASSTTQGAGNTIYF; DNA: TGTGCCAGCAGTACAACTCAGGGGGCAGGAAACACCATATATTTT
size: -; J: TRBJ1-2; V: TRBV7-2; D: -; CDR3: CASSENGGDGKTYGYTF; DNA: TGTGCCAGCAGCGAGAATGGCGGAGACGGAAAGACCTATGGCTACACCTTC
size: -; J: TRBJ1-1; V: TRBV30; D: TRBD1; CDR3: CAWSQQGVPNTEAFF; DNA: TGTGCCTGGAGCCAACAGGGGGTGCCGAACACTGAAGCTTTCTTT
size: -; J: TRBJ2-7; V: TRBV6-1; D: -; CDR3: CASSEELVTYEQYF; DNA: TGTGCCAGCAGTGAAGAACTGGTGACCTACGAGCAGTACTTC
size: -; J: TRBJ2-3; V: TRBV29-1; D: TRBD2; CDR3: CSVTGTNTDTQYF; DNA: TGCAGCGTCACTGGGACTAACACAGATACGCAGTATTTT
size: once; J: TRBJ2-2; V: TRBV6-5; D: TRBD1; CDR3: CASISRGWDTGELFF; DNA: TGTGCCAGCATAAGCAGGGGGTGGGACACCGGGGAGCTGTTTTTT
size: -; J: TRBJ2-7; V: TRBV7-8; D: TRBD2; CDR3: CASSLRLAAESYEQYF; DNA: TGTGCCAGCAGCTTAAGACTAGCGGCGGAGTCCTACGAGCAGTACTTC
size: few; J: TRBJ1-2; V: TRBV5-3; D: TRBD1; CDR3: CARSRGTGGASPYGYTF; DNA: TGTGCCAGAAGCCGAGGGACAGGGGGGGCTTCCCCCTATGGCTACACCTTC
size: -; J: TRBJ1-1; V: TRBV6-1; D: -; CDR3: CASTQNQGTEAFF; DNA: TGTGCCAGCACTCAAAACCAGGGCACTGAAGCTTTCTTT
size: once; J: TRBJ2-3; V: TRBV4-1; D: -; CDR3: CASSRSRSPSTDTQYF; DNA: TGCGCCAGCAGCCGTTCGCGTTCACCTAGCACAGATACGCAGTATTTT
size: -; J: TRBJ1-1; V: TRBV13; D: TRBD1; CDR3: CASSLHQGAMTEAFF; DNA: TGTGCCAGCAGCTTACATCAGGGGGCTATGACTGAAGCTTTCTTT